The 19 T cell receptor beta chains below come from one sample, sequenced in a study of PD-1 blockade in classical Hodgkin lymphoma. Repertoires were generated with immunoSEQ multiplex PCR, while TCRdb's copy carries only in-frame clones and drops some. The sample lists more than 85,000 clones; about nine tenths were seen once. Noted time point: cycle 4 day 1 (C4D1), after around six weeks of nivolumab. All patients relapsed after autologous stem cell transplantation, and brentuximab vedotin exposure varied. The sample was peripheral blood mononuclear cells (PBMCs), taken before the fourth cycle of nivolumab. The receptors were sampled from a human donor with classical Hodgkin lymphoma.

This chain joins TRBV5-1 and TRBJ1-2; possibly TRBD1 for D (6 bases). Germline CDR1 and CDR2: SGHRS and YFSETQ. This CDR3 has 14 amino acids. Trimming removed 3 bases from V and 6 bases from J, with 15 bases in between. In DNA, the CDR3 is TGCGCCAGCAGCTCCTTACAGGGCAAGGATGGCTACACCTTC. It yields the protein CASSSLQGKDGYTF.

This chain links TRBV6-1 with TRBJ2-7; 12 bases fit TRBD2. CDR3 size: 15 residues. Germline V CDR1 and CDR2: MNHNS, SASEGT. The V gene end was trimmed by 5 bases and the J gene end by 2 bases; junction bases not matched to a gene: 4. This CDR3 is CASSPLAGGPYEQYF. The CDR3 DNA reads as TGTGCCAGCAGTCCACTAGCGGGAGGTCCCTACGAGCAGTACTTC.

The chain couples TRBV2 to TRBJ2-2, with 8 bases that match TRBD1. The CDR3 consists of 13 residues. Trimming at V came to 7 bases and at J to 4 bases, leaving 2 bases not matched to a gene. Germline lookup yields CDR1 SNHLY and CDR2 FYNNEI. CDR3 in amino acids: CASTGTGTGELFF. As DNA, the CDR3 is TGTGCCAGCACTGGGACAGGCACCGGGGAGCTGTTTTTT.

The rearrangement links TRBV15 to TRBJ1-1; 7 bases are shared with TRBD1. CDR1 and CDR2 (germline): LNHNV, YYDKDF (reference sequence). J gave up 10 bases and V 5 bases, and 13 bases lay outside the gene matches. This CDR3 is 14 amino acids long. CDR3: CATSGSDRVRVAFF. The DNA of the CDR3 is TGTGCCACCAGCGGTTCCGACAGGGTAAGGGTAGCTTTCTTT.

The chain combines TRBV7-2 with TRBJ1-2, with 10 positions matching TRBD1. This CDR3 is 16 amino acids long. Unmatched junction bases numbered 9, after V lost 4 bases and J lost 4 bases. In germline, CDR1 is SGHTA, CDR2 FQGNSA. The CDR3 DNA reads TGTGCCAGCAGCTCAAGAGGTCGGGACAGGGGCTATGGCTACACCTTC. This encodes CASSSRGRDRGYGYTF.

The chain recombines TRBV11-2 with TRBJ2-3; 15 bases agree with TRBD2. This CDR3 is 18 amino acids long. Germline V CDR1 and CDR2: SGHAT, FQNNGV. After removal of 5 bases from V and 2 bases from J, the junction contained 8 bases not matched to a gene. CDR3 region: CASSPRTSGRENTDTQYF. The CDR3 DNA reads TGTGCCAGCAGCCCCCGGACTAGCGGGAGGGAAAACACAGATACGCAGTATTTT.

This CDR3 is CASSAKVDRLELFF. DNA of the CDR3: TGCGCCAGCAGCGCAAAGGTCGACAGGCTGGAGCTGTTTTTT. This chain links TRBV5-1 with TRBJ2-2, with a weak D call TRBD1 (6 bases). The CDR3 extends over 14 amino acids. CDR1 is SGHRS and CDR2 is YFSETQ in the germline V gene. The V end lost 4 bases, the J end lost 10 bases, and 17 bases lay between the germline ends.

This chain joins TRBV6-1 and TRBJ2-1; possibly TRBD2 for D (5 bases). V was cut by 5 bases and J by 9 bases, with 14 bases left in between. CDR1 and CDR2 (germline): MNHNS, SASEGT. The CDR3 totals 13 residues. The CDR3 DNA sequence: TGTGCCAGCAGTCCACTAGGATTCTCTGAGCAGTTCTTC. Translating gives CASSPLGFSEQFF.

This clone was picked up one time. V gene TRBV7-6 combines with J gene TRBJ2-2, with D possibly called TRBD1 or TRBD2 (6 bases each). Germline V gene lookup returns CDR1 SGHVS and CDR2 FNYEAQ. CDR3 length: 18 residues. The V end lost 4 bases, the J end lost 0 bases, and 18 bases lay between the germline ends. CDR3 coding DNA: TGTGCCAGCAGCTCGTTCGACCTCGGGGGCTCGAACACCGGGGAGCTGTTTTTT. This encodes CASSSFDLGGSNTGELFF. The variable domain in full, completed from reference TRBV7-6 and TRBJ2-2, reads GAGVSQSPRYKVTKRGQDVALRCDPISGHVSLYWYRQALGQGPEFLTYFNYEAQQDKSGLPNDRFSAERPEGSISTLTIQRTEQRDSAMYRCASSSFDLGGSNTGELFFGEGSRLTVL.

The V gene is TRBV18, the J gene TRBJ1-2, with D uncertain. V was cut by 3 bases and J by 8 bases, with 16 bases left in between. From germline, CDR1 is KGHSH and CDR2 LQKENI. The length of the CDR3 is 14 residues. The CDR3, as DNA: TGTGCCAGCTCACCCCCTACCCCCGGGCACGGCTACACCTTC. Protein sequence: CASSPPTPGHGYTF.

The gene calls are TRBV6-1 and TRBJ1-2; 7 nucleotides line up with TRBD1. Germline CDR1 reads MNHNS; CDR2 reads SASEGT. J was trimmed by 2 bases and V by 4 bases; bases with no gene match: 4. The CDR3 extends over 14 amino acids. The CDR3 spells CASSAKTGNYGYTF. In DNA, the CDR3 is TGTGCCAGCAGTGCCAAGACAGGGAACTATGGCTACACCTTC.

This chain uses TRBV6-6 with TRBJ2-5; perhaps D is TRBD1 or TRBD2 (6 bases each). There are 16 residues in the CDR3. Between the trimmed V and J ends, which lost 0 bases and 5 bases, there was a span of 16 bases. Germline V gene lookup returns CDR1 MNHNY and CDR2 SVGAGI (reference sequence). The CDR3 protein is CASSYSGGGPLETQYF. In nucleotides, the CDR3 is TGTGCCAGCAGTTACTCAGGAGGGGGTCCCTTGGAGACCCAGTACTTC.

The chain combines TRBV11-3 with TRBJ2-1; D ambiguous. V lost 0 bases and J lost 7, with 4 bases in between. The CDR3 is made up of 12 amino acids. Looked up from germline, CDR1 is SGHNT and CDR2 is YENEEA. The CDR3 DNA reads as TGTGCCAGCAGCTTAGATCTTAATGAGCAGTTCTTC. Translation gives CASSLDLNEQFF. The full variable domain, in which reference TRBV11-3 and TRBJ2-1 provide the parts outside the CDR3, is EAGVVQSPRYKIIEKKQPVAFWCNPISGHNTLYWYLQNLGQGPELLIRYENEEAVDDSQLPKDRFSAERLKGVDSTLKIQPAELGDSAVYLCASSLDLNEQFFGPGTRLTVL.

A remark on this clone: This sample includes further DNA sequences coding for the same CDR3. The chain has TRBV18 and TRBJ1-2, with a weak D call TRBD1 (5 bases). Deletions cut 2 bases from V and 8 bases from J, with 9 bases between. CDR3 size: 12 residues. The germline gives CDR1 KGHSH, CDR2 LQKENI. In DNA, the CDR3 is TGTGCCAGCTCACCATCCGGGGACGGCTACACCTTC. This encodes CASSPSGDGYTF.

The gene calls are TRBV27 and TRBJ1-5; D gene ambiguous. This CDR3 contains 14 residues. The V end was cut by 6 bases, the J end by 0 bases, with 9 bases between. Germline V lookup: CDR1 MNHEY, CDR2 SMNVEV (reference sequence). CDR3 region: CASSPGYSNQPQHF. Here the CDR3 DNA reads TGTGCCAGCAGCCCCGGTTATAGCAATCAGCCCCAGCATTTT.

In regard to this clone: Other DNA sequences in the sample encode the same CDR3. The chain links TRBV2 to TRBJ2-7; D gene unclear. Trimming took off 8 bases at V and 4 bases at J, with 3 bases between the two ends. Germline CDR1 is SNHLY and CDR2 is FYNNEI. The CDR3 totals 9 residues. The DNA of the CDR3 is TGTGCCAGCGGGTACGAGCAGTACTTC. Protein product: CASGYEQYF.

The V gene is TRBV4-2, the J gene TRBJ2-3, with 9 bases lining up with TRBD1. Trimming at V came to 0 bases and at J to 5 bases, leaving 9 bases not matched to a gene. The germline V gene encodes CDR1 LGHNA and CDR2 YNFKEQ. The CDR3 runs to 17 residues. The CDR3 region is CASSQEKQGAIGDTQYF. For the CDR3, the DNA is TGTGCCAGCAGCCAAGAGAAACAGGGGGCGATCGGAGATACGCAGTATTTT.

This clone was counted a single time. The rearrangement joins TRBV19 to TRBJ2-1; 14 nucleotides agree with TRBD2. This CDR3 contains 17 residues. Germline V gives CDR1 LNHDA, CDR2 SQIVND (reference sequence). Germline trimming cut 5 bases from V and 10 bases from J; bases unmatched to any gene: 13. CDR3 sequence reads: CASSALAGTSGSGEQFF. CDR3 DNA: TGTGCCAGTAGTGCCCTCGCCGGGACTAGCGGGAGTGGGGAGCAGTTCTTC.

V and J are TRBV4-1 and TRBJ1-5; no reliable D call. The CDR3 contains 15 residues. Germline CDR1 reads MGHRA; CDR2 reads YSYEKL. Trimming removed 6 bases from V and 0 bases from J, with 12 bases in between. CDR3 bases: TGCGCCAGCAGTGCCCGCGAATATAGCAATCAGCCCCAGCATTTT. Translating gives CASSAREYSNQPQHF.